This T cell receptor beta chain was documented in a study of CD8 T cells in ankylosing spondylitis. Regarding the study as a whole: A TCR beta motif made of roughly eight highly homologous variants seemed typical of ankylosing spondylitis blood. Past studies reported some motif variants in reactive arthritis synovial fluid and blood.

Via MiXCR, TCRdb re-called the 5' RACE reads, giving one row per CDR3 protein. The profile shows fewer than 80,000 distinct CDR3 sequences, approximately 5.3% of them singletons. This clonotype appeared many times. Its antigen is undetermined. The receptor was derived from a male donor with ankylosing spondylitis or in good health (not recorded which). Sequencing was carried out using blood, either unsorted or a sorted T cell fraction (not recorded which).

In DNA, the CDR3 is TGCGCCAGCAGCCAAGCGATAGCGGGGGGGGGCGAGACCCAGTACTTC. This encodes CASSQAIAGGGETQYF. This chain connects TRBV4-3 to TRBJ2-5, with TRBD2 matching over 11 bases. This CDR3 region has 16 residues. Germline CDR1 LGHNA, CDR2 YSLEER. V trimming: 1 base; J trimming: 5 bases; junction bases outside the gene matches: 6.